These T cell receptor beta chains were read from a single sample in a study of T cells in Graves' hyperthyroidism and ophthalmopathy. TCRdb called the multiplex PCR reads again in MiXCR, with one record for every CDR3 protein. Of a few hundred thousand distinct CDR3 sequences in the sample, 15% to 19% are singletons; the top ten hold around 6.6%. Sequences were obtained from blood. The source is a woman in her twenties or thirties with Graves' hyperthyroidism. The CDR3 runs from the conserved cysteine through the conserved F or W. Each record gives: clone size, D gene, J gene, CDR3 length, V gene, CDR3 protein, CDR3 DNA. A D gene is named only where the DNA matches it firmly. Size is omitted from some rows. Given values are once, few, many or a class for expanded clones.

clone_size: .; d_call: .; j_call: TRBJ2-5; cdr3_length: 14; v_call: TRBV28; cdr3_aa: CASSSVGYQETQYF; cdr3_nt: TGTGCCAGCAGTTCGGTAGGGTACCAAGAGACCCAGTACTTC
clone_size: .; d_call: TRBD2; j_call: TRBJ2-3; cdr3_length: 19; v_call: TRBV6-1; cdr3_aa: CAGSSNTFTSGREVDTQYF; cdr3_nt: TGTGCCGGCAGTTCCAACACTTTTACTAGCGGGAGAGAGGTAGATACGCAGTATTTT
clone_size: many; d_call: TRBD1; j_call: TRBJ1-2; cdr3_length: 13; v_call: TRBV20-1; cdr3_aa: CSAPTGTIDGYTF; cdr3_nt: TGCAGTGCTCCGACAGGGACGATTGATGGCTACACCTTC
clone_size: few; d_call: .; j_call: TRBJ1-2; cdr3_length: 15; v_call: TRBV5-1; cdr3_aa: CASSLAGRENYGYTF; cdr3_nt: TGCGCCAGCAGCTTGGCCGGCAGGGAGAACTATGGCTACACCTTC
clone_size: many; d_call: .; j_call: TRBJ1-6; cdr3_length: 15; v_call: TRBV6-1; cdr3_aa: CASSGIRGARSPLHF; cdr3_nt: TGTGCCAGCAGTGGGATCCGTGGGGCCAGGTCACCCCTCCACTTT
clone_size: .; d_call: .; j_call: TRBJ1-1; cdr3_length: 16; v_call: TRBV10-1; cdr3_aa: CASSESVREEENEAFF; cdr3_nt: TGCGCCAGCAGTGAGTCAGTCAGGGAAGAGGAGAATGAAGCTTTCTTT
clone_size: many; d_call: TRBD1; j_call: TRBJ1-1; cdr3_length: 12; v_call: TRBV29-1; cdr3_aa: CSVGQGGTEAFF; cdr3_nt: TGCAGCGTCGGACAGGGAGGAACTGAAGCTTTCTTT
clone_size: .; d_call: .; j_call: TRBJ2-1; cdr3_length: 11; v_call: TRBV19; cdr3_aa: CASSTLDEQFF; cdr3_nt: TGTGCCAGTAGTACCCTCGACGAGCAGTTCTTC
clone_size: few; d_call: TRBD2; j_call: TRBJ2-1; cdr3_length: 15; v_call: TRBV6-1; cdr3_aa: CASSYLGLAENEQFF; cdr3_nt: TGTGCCAGCAGTTATTTGGGACTAGCGGAGAATGAGCAGTTCTTC
clone_size: .; d_call: .; j_call: TRBJ1-2; cdr3_length: 15; v_call: TRBV7-2; cdr3_aa: CASSLVQTQHYGYTF; cdr3_nt: TGTGCCAGCAGCTTAGTACAGACACAACACTATGGCTACACCTTC
clone_size: many; d_call: TRBD2; j_call: TRBJ2-3; cdr3_length: 19; v_call: TRBV12-3/TRBV12-4; cdr3_aa: CASSFGGFGLAGEGDTQYF; cdr3_nt: TGTGCCAGCAGTTTTGGCGGGTTCGGACTAGCGGGAGAAGGAGATACGCAGTATTTT
clone_size: few; d_call: .; j_call: TRBJ2-2; cdr3_length: 18; v_call: TRBV13; cdr3_aa: CASSLTYYAGIGSGKLFF; cdr3_nt: TGTGCCAGCAGCTTGACCTACTATGCGGGAATTGGATCCGGGAAGCTGTTTTTT
clone_size: .; d_call: .; j_call: TRBJ2-3; cdr3_length: 21; v_call: TRBV4-1; cdr3_aa: CASSQESRAHPNRETTDTQYF; cdr3_nt: TGCGCCAGCAGCCAAGAGTCCCGGGCCCATCCCAACAGAGAAACAACAGATACGCAGTATTTT
clone_size: many; d_call: .; j_call: TRBJ1-1; cdr3_length: 15; v_call: TRBV3-1; cdr3_aa: CASSQRPTENTEAFF; cdr3_nt: TGTGCCAGCAGCCAACGACCTACGGAGAACACTGAAGCTTTCTTT
clone_size: many; d_call: TRBD1; j_call: TRBJ2-7; cdr3_length: 13; v_call: TRBV11-3; cdr3_aa: CASSSTGGGEQYF; cdr3_nt: TGTGCCAGCAGCTCAACAGGGGGCGGAGAGCAGTACTTC
clone_size: many; d_call: .; j_call: TRBJ2-3; cdr3_length: 14; v_call: TRBV12-3/TRBV12-4; cdr3_aa: CASRTDSGPDTQYF; cdr3_nt: TGTGCCAGCAGGACGGACTCCGGACCAGATACGCAGTATTTT
clone_size: .; d_call: .; j_call: TRBJ2-7; cdr3_length: 11; v_call: TRBV6-1; cdr3_aa: CASSRESEQYF; cdr3_nt: TGTGCCAGCAGTCGGGAAAGCGAGCAGTACTTC
clone_size: .; d_call: TRBD2; j_call: TRBJ2-3; cdr3_length: 18; v_call: TRBV6-1; cdr3_aa: CASSERGSGTRLSDTQYF; cdr3_nt: TGTGCCAGCAGTGAAAGGGGGTCCGGGACTAGGTTGTCCGATACGCAGTATTTT
clone_size: many; d_call: TRBD2; j_call: TRBJ2-7; cdr3_length: 16; v_call: TRBV20-1; cdr3_aa: CSARELAGPAYVEQYF; cdr3_nt: TGCAGTGCTAGAGAACTAGCGGGACCAGCCTACGTAGAGCAGTACTTC
clone_size: few; d_call: .; j_call: TRBJ1-5; cdr3_length: 16; v_call: TRBV6-2/TRBV6-3; cdr3_aa: CASSYQRGGSNQPQHF; cdr3_nt: TGTGCCAGCAGTTACCAGCGTGGTGGTAGCAATCAGCCCCAGCATTTT
clone_size: few; d_call: .; j_call: TRBJ2-5; cdr3_length: 11; v_call: TRBV20-1; cdr3_aa: CIISTGETQYF; cdr3_nt: TGCATAATTTCGACTGGGGAGACCCAGTACTTC
clone_size: many; d_call: TRBD2; j_call: TRBJ2-7; cdr3_length: 14; v_call: TRBV27; cdr3_aa: CASSSTSGFYEQYF; cdr3_nt: TGTGCCAGCAGTTCGACTAGCGGGTTCTACGAGCAGTACTTC
clone_size: .; d_call: .; j_call: TRBJ2-7; cdr3_length: 15; v_call: TRBV28; cdr3_aa: CASSVSEARYYEQYF; cdr3_nt: TGTGCCAGCAGTGTGTCGGAGGCCCGCTACTACGAGCAGTACTTC
clone_size: .; d_call: TRBD2; j_call: TRBJ2-3; cdr3_length: 13; v_call: TRBV20-1; cdr3_aa: CSAEALAGDTQYF; cdr3_nt: TGCAGTGCCGAGGCCCTAGCGGGAGATACGCAGTATTTT
clone_size: many; d_call: .; j_call: TRBJ1-2; cdr3_length: 14; v_call: TRBV3-1; cdr3_aa: CASSQLAANYGYTF; cdr3_nt: TGTGCCAGCAGCCAACTGGCGGCCAACTATGGCTACACCTTC
clone_size: .; d_call: .; j_call: TRBJ2-2; cdr3_length: 12; v_call: TRBV20-1; cdr3_aa: CSARGFTGELFF; cdr3_nt: TGCAGTGCTAGAGGGTTCACCGGGGAGCTGTTTTTT
clone_size: few; d_call: .; j_call: TRBJ2-3; cdr3_length: 13; v_call: TRBV29-1; cdr3_aa: CSVAGLSTDTQYF; cdr3_nt: TGCAGCGTTGCGGGACTCAGCACAGATACGCAGTATTTT
clone_size: many; d_call: .; j_call: TRBJ2-3; cdr3_length: 13; v_call: TRBV6-1; cdr3_aa: CASSAILEDTQYF; cdr3_nt: TGTGCCAGCAGTGCCATACTAGAGGATACGCAGTATTTT
clone_size: many; d_call: TRBD1; j_call: TRBJ1-5; cdr3_length: 14; v_call: TRBV10-1; cdr3_aa: CASRAPGGNQPQHF; cdr3_nt: TGCGCCAGCAGAGCCCCAGGGGGAAATCAGCCCCAGCATTTT
clone_size: .; d_call: .; j_call: TRBJ1-1; cdr3_length: 12; v_call: TRBV5-1; cdr3_aa: CASRSWNTEAFF; cdr3_nt: TGCGCCAGCAGATCCTGGAACACTGAAGCTTTCTTT
clone_size: many; d_call: .; j_call: TRBJ2-7; cdr3_length: 15; v_call: TRBV28; cdr3_aa: CASSLSQFFSYEQYF; cdr3_nt: TGTGCCAGCAGTTTAAGTCAGTTCTTCTCCTACGAGCAGTACTTC
clone_size: many; d_call: .; j_call: TRBJ1-1; cdr3_length: 14; v_call: TRBV5-1; cdr3_aa: CASSLAYGNTEAFF; cdr3_nt: TGCGCCAGCAGCTTGGCCTATGGGAACACTGAAGCTTTCTTT
clone_size: few; d_call: .; j_call: TRBJ2-6; cdr3_length: 18; v_call: TRBV6-5; cdr3_aa: CASSYLRTSRAGANVLTF; cdr3_nt: TGTGCCAGCAGTTACTTGCGGACCTCGAGGGCTGGGGCCAACGTCCTGACTTTC
clone_size: .; d_call: .; j_call: TRBJ1-6; cdr3_length: 11; v_call: TRBV6-1; cdr3_aa: CASRNQPPLHF; cdr3_nt: TGTGCCAGCAGGAATCAACCACCCCTCCACTTT
clone_size: .; d_call: .; j_call: TRBJ2-1; cdr3_length: 14; v_call: TRBV27; cdr3_aa: CASSRGTEYNEQFF; cdr3_nt: TGTGCCAGCAGCCGGGGGACTGAGTACAATGAGCAGTTCTTC